These 5 T cell receptor beta chains originate from one sample sequenced in a study of beta chain features in type 1 diabetes. Since all of the isolated RNA was reverse transcribed, expressed TCRB transcripts were what got sequenced. Clones were sequenced by immunoSEQ multiplex PCR, and TCRdb holds only the in-frame ones, with some missing. The sample lists about 230,000 clones; 9.6% were seen once. Sequences were obtained from naive CD4+ T cells from blood. These receptors originate from a woman aged 18-29 years in good health.

The V call is TRBV7-9, the J call TRBJ2-7, with D possibly matching TRBD2 (5 bases). The CDR3 is 15 residues long. Between the trimmed V and J ends, which lost 5 bases and 3 bases, there was a span of 17 bases. Per germline, CDR1 SEHNR and CDR2 FQNEAQ (reference sequence). Here the CDR3 DNA reads TGTGCCAGCAGCCCGAGGCTCTCTCGGGACTACGAGCAGTACTTC. It codes for CASSPRLSRDYEQYF.

This clone occurred a few times. The rearrangement joins TRBV7-2 to TRBJ2-4, with TRBD2 matching 7 bases. V trimming: 5 bases; J trimming: 5 bases; junction bases outside the gene matches: 9. The V gene's germline CDR1 is SGHTA and CDR2 FQGNSA. The CDR3 has 15 residues. The CDR3 loop reads CASSVTGGWQNIQYF. CDR3 sequence (DNA): TGTGCCAGCAGCGTGACGGGGGGTTGGCAAAACATTCAGTACTTC.

This clone was detected a few times. V usage is TRBV5-4 and J usage is TRBJ2-5, with D uncertain. The germline V gene has CDR1 SGHNT and CDR2 YYREEE (reference sequence). The length of the CDR3 is 13 residues. The V end lost 2 bases, the J end lost 1 base, and 6 bases lay between the germline ends. Written as DNA, the CDR3 is TGTGCCAGCAGCTTCGTCTTCCAAGAGACCCAGTACTTC. This codes for CASSFVFQETQYF.

The table lists this clone with a few counts. V is TRBV2 and J is TRBJ2-7; perhaps TRBD1 as D (6 bases). The V end was cut by 5 bases, the J end by 4 bases, with 9 bases between. Germline V gives CDR1 SNHLY, CDR2 FYNNEI. This CDR3 region has 12 residues. This CDR3 is CASSPQGYEQYF. As DNA, the CDR3 is TGTGCCAGCAGTCCACAGGGTTACGAGCAGTACTTC.

This clone was observed a few times. The V call is TRBV5-1, the J call TRBJ2-1; a possible D gene is TRBD2 (6 bases). The germline V gene has CDR1 SGHRS and CDR2 YFSETQ. V shed 0 bases and J shed 1 base, with 8 bases lying between them. The CDR3 length is 15 residues. The CDR3 DNA reads TGCGCCAGCAGCTTGGTAGCGGCTTCCTACAATGAGCAGTTCTTC. Amino acids: CASSLVAASYNEQFF.